Here is one T cell receptor (beta chain) with its context. This clonotype came up a few times. The antigen it binds to is not known. No base-level quality is on record; no much larger clone is a single base apart. These data are taken from a study of T-cell memory formation after mild COVID-19 listed by TCRdb under 2021. Regarding the research as a whole: TCR sequence clusters from the two donors were largely donor specific. In two donors, T-cell clones that expanded and contracted after mild COVID-19 were tracked by sequencing TCRalpha and TCRbeta repertoires over time. Two young, previously healthy adult volunteers, one female and one male, were included in the cohort. What the research found in general, with its limitations: Contracting CD4+ clones turned up mainly in the CM and EM memory subsets, whereas EMRA was where CD8+ clones were enriched. SARS-CoV-2 specificity of the second-wave clones peaking on day 37 was not confirmed. Some responding clones were detected in pre-infection memory, suggesting pre-existing cross-reactive memory T cells joined the SARS-CoV-2 response. Clones that contracted from day 15 to 85 showed balanced CD4/CD8 phenotypes, whereas a second wave of clones that expanded from day 15 to 37 leaned towards CD4+. The study covered only a couple of mild cases, and larger cohorts including severe cases with pre-infection samples were considered necessary.

Data came from an Illumina NovaSeq 6000. TCRalpha and TCRbeta cDNA libraries were built by 5'RACE with constant-segment primers, adding sample barcodes and unique molecular identifiers. Trizol reagent was used to extract RNA from every sample. Libraries were amplified in two PCR steps, with a second sample barcode and Illumina TruSeq adapters added in the second step. Sequencing of the libraries was done on an Illumina NovaSeq, producing 2 x 150 bp paired-end reads. Concerning the study's data processing: The reads were demultiplexed and collapsed into UMI-guided consensus sequences using migec v1.2.7. Using mixcr v2.1.11, UMI consensuses were aligned to TRA and TRB V and J templates and then assembled into clonotypes. Expanded or contracted clonotypes were those called significant by both edgeR and NoisET, with noise models trained on biological replicates. For edgeR calls, the cutoffs were a false discovery rate-adjusted p below 0.01 and a log2 fold-change threshold of 1. PCA with hierarchical clustering of max-normalized trajectories of the 1000 most abundant clonotypes was used as exploratory dynamics analysis. Separately sequenced CD4+ and CD8+ repertoires were used to assign the CD4 or CD8 phenotype of responding clones. The public reads were reanalyzed by TCRdb: fastp trimming at Q25, MiXCR alignment, in-frame beta chains only. Rows are combined by CDR3 protein, so each entry shows the most common genes and DNA. TCRdb, rather than the study authors, made the V and J calls. Within this sample are 560,000 or so distinct CDR3 sequences, with 15% to 20% of them counted one time only. The top ten clones comprise roughly 8% of the sample.

Ficoll-Paque density gradient centrifugation was used to isolate PBMCs. The receptor's source is an adult woman who had mild COVID-19 (a few samples of this study predate the infection). The sample titles of this study are shuffled in the database, so cell type and time point are left out; the donor was told from shared clones. The sample comprised PBMCs or a T cell subset sorted from them (not recorded which).

The CDR3 sequence is CASRTDLVETQYF. The nucleotides are TGCGCCAGCCGGACAGACCTCGTGGAGACCCAGTACTTC. The chain couples TRBV5-1 to TRBJ2-5, with TRBD1 perhaps the D gene, on 6 matching bases. The CDR3 spans 13 residues, from the cysteine through the phenylalanine. Of all the DNA, just the CDR3 is kept, 39 bases in frame from base 1. Trimming at the junction amounts to 7 bases on V and 5 bases on J, and the germline ends lie 15 bases apart. Sequences SGHRS (CDR1) and YFSETQ (CDR2) are obtained from the germline V gene.